This is a list of T cell receptor beta chains from one sample in a study of T cell responses to AZD1222 COVID-19 vaccine. TCRdb's copy holds only in-frame clones and misses some; the assay was immunoSEQ multiplex PCR. The table lists 150,000 to 200,000 clones, about 91% of them singletons. Specimen: peripheral blood, collected 28 days after the second AZD1222 dose. The source is an adult who received the AZD1222 COVID-19 vaccine. Each CDR3 is given without its conserved first and last residue. The listing skips clone size in some rows; elsewhere it reads once, few, many or a size class.

>TRBV29-1|TRBJ1-2|-
SASGTGAGRGYT
>TRBV10-3|TRBJ1-2|once
AISALGGAGDYT
>TRBV9|TRBJ2-1|-
ASSVGGNYNEQF
>TRBV5-6|TRBJ1-1|-
ASSLGEETEAF
>TRBV30|TRBJ1-2|-
AWSVTGYGYT
>TRBV18|TRBJ1-2|-
ASSPEGQIRYGYT
>TRBV4-1|TRBJ1-5|-
ASSQSTSNQPQH
>TRBV5-6|TRBJ1-3|-
ASSWGGSGLGNTIY
>TRBV5-1|TRBJ1-2|-
ASKPFSGQGVYGYT
>TRBV5-5|TRBJ1-5|-
ASSLGSAGGRSNQPQH
>TRBV9|TRBJ2-7|-
ASSEGLGSYEQY
>TRBV7-2|TRBJ2-7|-
ASSLSGYEQY
>TRBV5-4|TRBJ1-2|few
ASSLRGGDFYGYT
>TRBV6-6|TRBJ1-1|-
ASTFGPHREAF
>TRBV18|TRBJ1-1|-
ASSPIQGMNTEAF
>TRBV4-2|TRBJ2-1|few
ASSQELAGHNEQF
>TRBV27|TRBJ2-2|-
ASSFREGAGELF
>TRBV9|TRBJ1-2|once
ASTSGHMTYGYT
>TRBV19|TRBJ1-4|once
ASTLQGSTNEKLF
>TRBV4-2|TRBJ2-1|once
ASSQDGGTGRLGEQF
>TRBV5-1|TRBJ1-2|-
ASTPGTDSNYGYT
>TRBV19|TRBJ1-2|-
ASSLSTGAYGYT
>TRBV6-5|TRBJ1-5|-
ASRPRGSNQPQH
>TRBV18|TRBJ1-1|-
ASSPPGQGAWAEAF
>TRBV2|TRBJ1-5|once
ASSLQGQGREPQH
>TRBV6-1|TRBJ2-1|once
ASSELAGSYNEQF
>TRBV7-8|TRBJ1-3|-
ASSPSGRMSSGNTIY
>TRBV7-6|TRBJ1-1|once
ASSLVRQGDTEAF
>TRBV11-2|TRBJ1-5|-
ASSPGTGPTPQH
>TRBV12-3/TRBV12-4|TRBJ1-1|-
ASSPANTEAF
>TRBV4-1|TRBJ2-3|-
ASSQEGRTQY
>TRBV5-1|TRBJ1-1|-
ASSLAFGTGRLGQNTEAF
>TRBV2|TRBJ1-2|-
ASRGGYYTGYT
>TRBV6-5|TRBJ1-1|-
ASSYLGNTEAF
>TRBV5-8|TRBJ1-5|-
ASSLGQVDNQPQH
>TRBV19|TRBJ2-2|once
ASDRGPTGELF
>TRBV7-9|TRBJ2-5|-
ASGPEGGETQY